The clone carrying this TCR beta chain has a single count. This specimen comes from a study of blood T cell repertoires in COVID-19. CDR3 length: 14 amino acids. Germline CDR1 reads MNHEY; CDR2 reads SVGAGI. The V end was cut by 2 bases, the J end by 6 bases, with 10 bases between. Measured with immunoSEQ multiplex PCR; TCRdb has only the in-frame clones, and not every one. The repertoire has some 340,000 clones, about 85% of them found once; the top ten carry approximately 3.7%. The TCR originated in a woman under 30 with acute or convalescent COVID-19. The sequenced material came from peripheral blood. The genes are TRBV6-5 and TRBJ1-4; D perhaps matches TRBD1 (5 bases). CDR3 DNA: TGTGCCAGCAGTTACCGGGGGGGATATGAAAAACTGTTTTTT. As protein: CASSYRGGYEKLFF.